The clone carrying this T cell receptor beta chain appeared once. Antigen unknown. Germline V gives CDR1 MNHEY, CDR2 SVGAGI. The CDR3 consists of 15 residues. V lost 0 bases, J lost 5 bases, and 6 bases stayed unmatched. This entry is derived from a study of OX40 agonist ivuxolimab in advanced cancers. Whole-study context: Treatment of patients was with ivuxolimab, an agonistic anti-OX40 (CD134) antibody. Study-level results: There was clonal expansion of CD4+ and CD8+ blood T cells by week 6 at 0.1 to 3.0 mg/kg.

Profiled with immunoSEQ multiplex PCR; TCRdb holds only in-frame clones, not every one. This table holds 70,000 to 75,000 clones, roughly 82% found once. This rearrangement joins TRBV6-5 to TRBJ2-5; TRBD2 matches at 7 bases. This TCR was recovered from an adult with an advanced solid tumor such as melanoma, head and neck, liver or kidney cancer. Source: CD4+ or CD8+ T cells sorted from blood, taken in a trial of the OX40 agonist ivuxolimab. CDR3 amino acids: CASSYSSLGGETQYF. CDR3 in DNA: TGTGCCAGCAGTTACTCATCCTTGGGGGGGGAGACCCAGTACTTC.